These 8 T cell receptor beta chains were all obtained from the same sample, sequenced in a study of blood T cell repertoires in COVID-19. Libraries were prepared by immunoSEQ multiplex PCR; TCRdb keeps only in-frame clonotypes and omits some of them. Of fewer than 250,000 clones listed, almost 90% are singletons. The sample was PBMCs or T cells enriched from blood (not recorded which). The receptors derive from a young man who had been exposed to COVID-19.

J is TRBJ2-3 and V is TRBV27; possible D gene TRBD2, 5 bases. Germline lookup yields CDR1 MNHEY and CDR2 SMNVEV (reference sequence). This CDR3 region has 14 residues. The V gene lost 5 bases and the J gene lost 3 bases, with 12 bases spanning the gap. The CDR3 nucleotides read TGTGCCAGCAGTAAAAGACTACCTACAGATACGCAGTATTTT. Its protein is CASSKRLPTDTQYF.

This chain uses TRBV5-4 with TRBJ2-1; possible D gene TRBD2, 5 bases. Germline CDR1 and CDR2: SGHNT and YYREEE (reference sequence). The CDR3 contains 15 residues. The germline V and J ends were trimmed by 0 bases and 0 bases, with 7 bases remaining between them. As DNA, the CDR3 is TGTGCCAGCAGCTTGGTAGGGAGCTCCTACAATGAGCAGTTCTTC. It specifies CASSLVGSSYNEQFF.

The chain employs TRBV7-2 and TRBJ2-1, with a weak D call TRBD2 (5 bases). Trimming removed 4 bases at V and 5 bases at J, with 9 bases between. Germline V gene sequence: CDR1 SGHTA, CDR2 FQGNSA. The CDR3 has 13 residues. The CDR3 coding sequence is TGTGCCAGCAGCTCCGGGGTTCACAATGAGCAGTTCTTC. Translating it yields CASSSGVHNEQFF.

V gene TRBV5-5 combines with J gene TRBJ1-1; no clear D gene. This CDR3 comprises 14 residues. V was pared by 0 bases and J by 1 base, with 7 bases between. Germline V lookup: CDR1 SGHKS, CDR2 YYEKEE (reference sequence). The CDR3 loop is CASSLAPQNTEAFF. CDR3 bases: TGTGCCAGCAGCTTGGCCCCCCAGAACACTGAAGCTTTCTTT.

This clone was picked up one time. The CDR3 DNA sequence: TGTGCCAGTAGTATAGTTGCGGAGCCCCAGCATTTT. This encodes CASSIVAEPQHF. The rearrangement links TRBV19 to TRBJ1-5, with D uncertain. The CDR3 covers 12 residues. CDR1 and CDR2 from the germline V gene are LNHDA and SQIVND (reference sequence). V lost 1 base, J lost 8 bases, and 6 bases lay in between.

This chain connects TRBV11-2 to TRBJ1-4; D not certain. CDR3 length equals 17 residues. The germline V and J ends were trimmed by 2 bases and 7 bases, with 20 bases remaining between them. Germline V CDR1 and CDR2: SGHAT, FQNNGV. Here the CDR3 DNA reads TGTGCCAGCAGCTTACGGTCCCTCCTCGGGTCCACTGAAAAACTGTTTTTT. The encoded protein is CASSLRSLLGSTEKLFF.

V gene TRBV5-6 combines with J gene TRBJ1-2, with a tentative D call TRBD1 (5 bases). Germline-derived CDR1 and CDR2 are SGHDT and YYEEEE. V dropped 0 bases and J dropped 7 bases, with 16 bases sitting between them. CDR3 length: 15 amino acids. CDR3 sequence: CASSLGGNKKVGYTF. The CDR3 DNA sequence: TGTGCCAGCAGCTTGGGGGGCAACAAGAAGGTTGGCTACACCTTC.

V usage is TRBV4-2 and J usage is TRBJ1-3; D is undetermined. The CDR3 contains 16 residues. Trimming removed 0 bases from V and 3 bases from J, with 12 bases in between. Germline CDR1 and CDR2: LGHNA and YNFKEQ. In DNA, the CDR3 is TGTGCCAGCAGCCAAGAAGAGGGAAGTGTTGGAAACACCATATATTTT. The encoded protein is CASSQEEGSVGNTIYF.